This record covers a single T cell receptor beta chain. Its target is not known. The study sampled nominally healthy donors, though unrecorded immune exposures were likely. The PCR contained 60 Vbeta and 13 Jbeta primers. Measured with immunoSEQ multiplex PCR; TCRdb has only the in-frame clones, and not every one. The listing contains approximately 72,000 clones. This entry comes from a study of cytomegalovirus exposure and HLA in healthy donors. Study-level results: The records held CMV serostatus as the only immune exposure information.

The sample was PBMCs. The TCR sequence derives from a woman in her thirties or forties in good health and CMV-seropositive.

The CDR3, as DNA: TGTGCCAGCTCACCCAGAGGACAGGGCAGAACGAACACTGAAGCTTTCTTT. Translating gives CASSPRGQGRTNTEAFF. The gene calls are TRBV18 and TRBJ1-1; 8 bases are a match to TRBD1. V trimming: 3 bases; J trimming: 1 base; junction bases outside the gene matches: 10. The germline V gene has CDR1 KGHSH and CDR2 LQKENI. The CDR3 totals 17 residues.